This is a list of T cell receptor beta chains from one sample in a study of cytomegalovirus exposure and HLA in healthy donors. Clones were sequenced by immunoSEQ multiplex PCR, and TCRdb holds only the in-frame ones, with some missing. The data contain some 150,000 clones, roughly four fifths of them singletons. Sequenced material: PBMCs. Receptors were obtained from a young man in good health and CMV-seronegative. The CDR3 runs from the conserved cysteine through the conserved F or W. Each record gives: J gene, D gene, clone size, V gene, CDR3 protein, CDR3 DNA. D genes are given only for firm matches. Size tells how often a clone was seen (once, few, many) or the class of an expanded clone, and some rows leave it out.

J gene: TRBJ1-1
D gene: -
clone size: -
V gene: TRBV30
CDR3 protein: CAWSLNTEAFF
CDR3 DNA: TGTGCCTGGAGCCTAAACACTGAAGCTTTCTTT

J gene: TRBJ1-5
D gene: -
clone size: -
V gene: TRBV2
CDR3 protein: CASTPNTGGSQPQHF
CDR3 DNA: TGTGCCAGCACCCCCAACACGGGCGGGAGTCAGCCCCAGCATTTT

J gene: TRBJ2-7
D gene: TRBD1
clone size: -
V gene: TRBV11-2
CDR3 protein: CASSSNRGSHEQYF
CDR3 DNA: TGTGCCAGCAGCAGTAACAGGGGCTCCCACGAGCAGTACTTC

J gene: TRBJ2-5
D gene: -
clone size: -
V gene: TRBV6-1
CDR3 protein: CASSRTFQETQYF
CDR3 DNA: TGTGCCAGCTCGAGGACTTTTCAAGAGACCCAGTACTTC

J gene: TRBJ2-2
D gene: -
clone size: -
V gene: TRBV6-5
CDR3 protein: CASHDRTDLPGELFF
CDR3 DNA: TGTGCCAGCCACGATCGGACAGATCTCCCCGGGGAGCTGTTTTTT

J gene: TRBJ1-5
D gene: TRBD1
clone size: -
V gene: TRBV6-5
CDR3 protein: CASSQGVRQPQHF
CDR3 DNA: TGTGCCAGCAGCCAGGGGGTCCGTCAGCCCCAGCATTTT

J gene: TRBJ2-7
D gene: TRBD2
clone size: once
V gene: TRBV28
CDR3 protein: CASSSPPAGGSYEQYF
CDR3 DNA: TGTGCCAGCAGTTCCCCGCCCGCGGGAGGATCCTACGAGCAGTACTTC

J gene: TRBJ1-5
D gene: -
clone size: -
V gene: TRBV16
CDR3 protein: CASSRLTNQPQHF
CDR3 DNA: TGTGCCAGCAGCCGGCTCACCAATCAGCCCCAGCATTTT

J gene: TRBJ2-7
D gene: -
clone size: -
V gene: TRBV25-1
CDR3 protein: CASSEPYDRDEQYF
CDR3 DNA: TGTGCCAGCAGTGAACCCTACGACAGAGACGAGCAGTACTTC

J gene: TRBJ1-4
D gene: -
clone size: -
V gene: TRBV28
CDR3 protein: CANSLSTGYGEKLFF
CDR3 DNA: TGTGCCAACAGTTTATCCACAGGGTACGGTGAAAAACTGTTTTTT

J gene: TRBJ2-7
D gene: TRBD1
clone size: -
V gene: TRBV6-5
CDR3 protein: CASRLPGQVYEQYF
CDR3 DNA: TGTGCCAGCAGACTCCCGGGACAGGTCTACGAGCAGTACTTC

J gene: TRBJ2-2
D gene: TRBD2
clone size: -
V gene: TRBV2
CDR3 protein: CASSEGGRGSGELFF
CDR3 DNA: TGTGCCAGCAGTGAGGGCGGGAGGGGATCCGGGGAGCTGTTTTTT

J gene: TRBJ1-2
D gene: -
clone size: -
V gene: TRBV6-1
CDR3 protein: CASSAAGEGYTF
CDR3 DNA: TGTGCCAGCAGTGCCGCAGGGGAGGGCTACACCTTC

J gene: TRBJ1-1
D gene: -
clone size: -
V gene: TRBV6-5
CDR3 protein: CASSRTRNTEAFF
CDR3 DNA: TGTGCCAGCAGTCGAACGAGGAACACTGAAGCTTTCTTT

J gene: TRBJ2-7
D gene: TRBD2
clone size: -
V gene: TRBV27
CDR3 protein: CASSLGGTSGSYEQYF
CDR3 DNA: TGTGCCAGCAGTTTGGGAGGGACTAGCGGGAGCTACGAGCAGTACTTC

J gene: TRBJ2-5
D gene: -
clone size: few
V gene: TRBV29-1
CDR3 protein: CSARRSPSEETQYF
CDR3 DNA: TGCAGCGCCCGGAGGAGCCCATCGGAAGAGACCCAGTACTTC

J gene: TRBJ2-5
D gene: TRBD1
clone size: -
V gene: TRBV5-1
CDR3 protein: CASSSGTAQETQYF
CDR3 DNA: TGCGCCAGCAGCTCAGGGACAGCTCAAGAGACCCAGTACTTC

J gene: TRBJ1-2
D gene: TRBD1
clone size: -
V gene: TRBV2
CDR3 protein: CASDQGAGGYTF
CDR3 DNA: TGTGCCAGCGACCAGGGGGCAGGGGGCTACACCTTC

J gene: TRBJ2-7
D gene: TRBD1
clone size: -
V gene: TRBV11-2
CDR3 protein: CASSLQTGGAEQYF
CDR3 DNA: TGTGCCAGCAGCTTACAAACAGGGGGCGCCGAGCAGTACTTC